These 20 T cell receptor beta chains came from one sample sequenced in a study of blood T cell repertoires in COVID-19. The data were produced by immunoSEQ multiplex PCR, yet TCRdb's version contains in-frame clones alone and is incomplete. This sample has 200,000 to 250,000 clones, with approximately 86% found just once. The sequenced sample consisted of peripheral blood. The receptors shown here come from a woman in her twenties or thirties who had recovered from COVID-19.

V and J are TRBV3-1 (or the pseudogene TRBV3-2) and TRBJ2-5; D is possibly TRBD2 (6 bases). Germline V CDR1 and CDR2: LGHDT, YNNKEL (reference sequence). This CDR3 has 16 amino acids. Trimming shortened V by 3 bases and J by 2 bases, and 16 bases separated the two germline ends. CDR3: CASSQYIGTQQETQYF. CDR3 in DNA: TGTGCCAGCAGCCAGTATATCGGGACTCAACAAGAGACCCAGTACTTC.

This clone showed up just once. This sequence joins TRBV18 and TRBJ1-1, with 8 bases fitting TRBD1. V shed 6 bases and J 8 bases; nucleotides not matched to a gene: 8. Germline CDR1 reads KGHSH; CDR2 reads LQKENI. This CDR3 has 13 amino acids. The CDR3 DNA sequence: TGTGCCAGCTCTCTCGACAGGGGCGCAGAAGCTTTCTTT. Its translation is CASSLDRGAEAFF.

The chain links TRBV9 to TRBJ2-7; D possibly corresponds to TRBD2 (6 bases). Germline loops: CDR1 SGDLS, CDR2 YYNGEE. V was shortened by 0 bases and J by 5 bases, with 12 bases between the two germline ends. There are 14 residues in the CDR3. Here the CDR3 DNA reads TGTGCCAGCAGCGTAGCGGGGGTCCTCGACGAGCAGTACTTC. It yields the protein CASSVAGVLDEQYF.

V is TRBV19 and J is TRBJ1-5, with D possibly TRBD1 on 6 matching bases. The V gene's germline CDR1 is LNHDA and CDR2 SQIVND (reference sequence). V was shortened by 6 bases and J by 11 bases, with 17 bases between the two germline ends. CDR3 length: 13 amino acids. The CDR3 bases are TGTGCCAGTAGAACGCCAGGGGCCCCGGCCCAGCATTTT. Protein product: CASRTPGAPAQHF.

This clone was recorded once. The chain couples TRBV19 to TRBJ2-3; 10 bases match TRBD2. The V gene end was trimmed by 5 bases and the J gene end by 4 bases; junction bases not matched to a gene: 12. This CDR3 has 17 residues. Per the germline V gene, CDR1 is LNHDA and CDR2 is SQIVND (reference sequence). CDR3 bases: TGTGCCAGTAGTGGGTGGAGCGGGGGGGCCTGGTCAGATACGCAGTATTTT. It specifies CASSGWSGGAWSDTQYF.

The rearrangement links TRBV27 to TRBJ1-6, with D possibly being TRBD1 (6 bases). Deletions cut 4 bases from V and 5 bases from J, with 15 bases between. Germline V lookup: CDR1 MNHEY, CDR2 SMNVEV (reference sequence). The CDR3 has 16 residues. The chain's CDR3 is CASSWQGLVDNSPLHF. Here the CDR3 DNA reads TGTGCCAGCAGTTGGCAGGGGCTCGTCGATAATTCACCCCTCCACTTT.

This clone appeared a few times. V gene TRBV2 combines with J gene TRBJ2-7; 10 nucleotides match TRBD1. V was pared by 3 bases and J by 6 bases, with 5 bases of the junction left unmatched. In germline, CDR1 is SNHLY, CDR2 FYNNEI. The CDR3 is 14 residues long. CDR3 loop: CASSDDRGLGEQYF. The CDR3, as DNA: TGTGCCAGCAGTGATGACAGGGGGCTAGGCGAGCAGTACTTC.

The V and J genes are TRBV7-2 and TRBJ1-5, with D perhaps matching TRBD1 (5 bases). Germline CDR1 is SGHTA and CDR2 is FQGNSA. V gave up 2 bases and J gave up 3 bases, with 8 bases separating them. The CDR3 extends over 14 amino acids. The CDR3 nucleotides read TGTGCCAGCAGCTTACGGGGGGACAATCAGCCCCAGCATTTT. This sequence encodes CASSLRGDNQPQHF.

In this sample, this clone turned up once. The rearrangement links TRBV5-1 to TRBJ2-7; 11 bases agree with TRBD2. Trimming took 4 bases from V and 0 from J; bases not matched to a gene: 6. The CDR3 is made up of 16 amino acids. Germline CDR1 reads SGHRS; CDR2 reads YFSETQ. The CDR3: CASSGTLAGGSYEQYF. The CDR3 coding sequence is TGCGCCAGCAGCGGTACTCTAGCGGGGGGCTCCTACGAGCAGTACTTC.

The CDR3 region has the DNA TGTGCCAGCAGGCGACTAGCGGGGGGCTTACTCTCAGGCACAGATACGCAGTATTTT. This sequence encodes CASRRLAGGLLSGTDTQYF. V and J are TRBV6-6 and TRBJ2-3; 13 bases are a match to TRBD2. The CDR3 extends over 19 amino acids. The V segment lost 6 bases and the J segment 1 base; nucleotides outside the gene matches: 13. From germline, CDR1 is MNHNY and CDR2 SVGAGI (reference sequence).

The chain is built from TRBV27 and TRBJ1-1; possible D gene TRBD1, 6 bases. Germline-derived CDR1 and CDR2 are MNHEY and SMNVEV (reference sequence). CDR3 length: 14 amino acids. The ends were cut back, 5 bases at V and 7 bases at J, with 17 bases in the middle. CDR3 loop: CASSRLRGTYEAFF. The CDR3 DNA follows: TGTGCCAGCAGTCGCCTAAGGGGGACGTATGAAGCTTTCTTT.

V is TRBV7-3 and J is TRBJ2-6; 7 bases agree with TRBD1. Germline CDR1 reads SGHTA; CDR2 reads FQGTGA. The CDR3 has 16 residues. Trimming took 5 bases from V and 0 from J; bases not matched to a gene: 4. CDR3 nucleotides: TGTGCCAGCAGCACAACAGGGGCCTCTGGGGCCAACGTCCTGACTTTC. This encodes CASSTTGASGANVLTF.

DNA for the CDR3: TGTGCCTCACGGTTGCTCACAGATACGCAGTATTTT. It translates to CASRLLTDTQYF. The V gene is TRBV12-3 or TRBV12-4, the J gene TRBJ2-3; D unresolved. V lost 11 bases and J 2 bases, leaving 11 bases between the germline ends. The CDR3 covers 12 residues.

J is TRBJ1-1 and V is TRBV7-6; maybe TRBD1 (6 bases). V lost 2 bases and J lost 7, with 20 bases in between. Germline V gene lookup returns CDR1 SGHVS and CDR2 FNYEAQ. This CDR3 region has 16 residues. CDR3 in DNA: TGTGCCAGCAGCTTATGGCAGGGGCCTCTCCTGGGTGAAGCTTTCTTT. Translation: CASSLWQGPLLGEAFF.

The V and J genes are TRBV6-1 and TRBJ1-6; D is undetermined. This CDR3 spans 12 amino acids. Germline values: CDR1 MNHNS, CDR2 SASEGT. The V end lost 3 bases, the J end lost 9 bases, and 6 bases lay between the germline ends. This CDR3 reads CASSDGSSPLHF. The CDR3 DNA reads as TGTGCCAGCAGTGACGGTAGTTCACCCCTCCACTTT.

This chain connects TRBV11-2 to TRBJ1-4, with 7 bases that match TRBD1. CDR3 length: 15 residues. The J segment lost 10 bases and the V segment lost 2 bases, leaving 10 bases of the junction unmatched. The germline CDR1 and CDR2 sequences are SGHAT and FQNNGV. Here the CDR3 reads CASSLSLGTVAKLFF. The CDR3 DNA reads as TGTGCCAGCAGCTTATCCCTGGGGACAGTGGCAAAACTGTTTTTT.

This sequence joins TRBV7-8 and TRBJ1-1, with D maybe TRBD1 (6 bases). With 1 base removed from V and 10 bases from J, the gap between germline ends came to 19 bases. The CDR3 consists of 15 residues. Germline values: CDR1 SGHVS, CDR2 FQNEAQ. The chain's CDR3 is CASSLGAGVTRGAFF. In DNA, the CDR3 is TGTGCCAGCAGCTTAGGGGCAGGGGTCACCCGCGGAGCTTTCTTT. The entire variable domain, with the rest obtained from reference TRBV7-8 and TRBJ1-1, is as follows: GAGVSQSPRYKVAKRGQDVALRCDPISGHVSLFWYQQALGQGPEFLTYFQNEAQLDKSGLPSDRFFAERPEGSVSTLKIQRTQQEDSAVYLCASSLGAGVTRGAFFGQGTRLTVV.

This clone showed up just once. V and J are TRBV14 and TRBJ1-2; TRBD1 is a possible D gene (5 bases). V lost 8 bases to trimming and J lost 4 bases, with 17 bases between them. There are 14 residues in the CDR3. Per the germline V gene, CDR1 is SGHDN and CDR2 is FVKESK. The CDR3 coding sequence is TGTGCCAGCCCGCTAACGGGGGACCCCTATGGCTACACCTTC. It translates to CASPLTGDPYGYTF. The entire variable domain, with the rest obtained from reference TRBV14 and TRBJ1-2, is as follows: EAGVTQFPSHSVIEKGQTVTLRCDPISGHDNLYWYRRVMGKEIKFLLHFVKESKQDESGMPNNRFLAERTGGTYSTLKVQPAELEDSGVYFCASPLTGDPYGYTFGSGTRLTVV.

The chain couples TRBV9 to TRBJ1-2, with D perhaps matching TRBD1 (5 bases). V dropped 4 bases and J dropped 2 bases, with 9 bases sitting between them. The CDR3 has 13 residues. CDR1 is SGDLS, CDR2 YYNGEE, per germline. The CDR3 nucleotides read TGTGCCAGCAGCCCAGGGTCGAACTATGGCTACACCTTC. Translating gives CASSPGSNYGYTF.

The chain recombines TRBV11-1 with TRBJ2-3; the match to TRBD1 covers 8 bases. Germline CDR1 is SGHAT and CDR2 is FQDESV (reference sequence). The CDR3 covers 14 residues. V lost 6 bases to trimming and J lost 4 bases; unmatched junction nucleotides: 6. DNA for the CDR3: TGTGCCAGCAGTCAGGACAGGGTTCCAGATACGCAGTATTTT. The encoded protein is CASSQDRVPDTQYF.